What follows are 12 T cell receptor beta chains derived from one specimen sequenced in a study of shared clonotypes between healthy human individuals. Sequenced by immunoSEQ multiplex PCR; TCRdb stores in-frame clones only, minus some. Altogether more than 2 million clones are present, roughly 95% being singletons, with the ten largest covering more than 0.1%. Sequenced input: naive CD4+ T cells sorted from blood. The subset here: CD45RA+ positively selected. Every receptor here comes from a man aged 18-30 years in good health.

This clone was observed a single time. V and J are TRBV5-1 and TRBJ2-3; weak D call: TRBD2 (6 bases). V lost 4 bases to trimming and J lost 9 bases, with 15 bases between them. Germline V gene sequence: CDR1 SGHRS, CDR2 YFSETQ. This CDR3 comprises 13 residues. The CDR3 sequence: CASSRGGTGTQYF. As DNA, the CDR3 is TGCGCCAGCAGCCGTGGAGGGACCGGAACGCAGTATTTT.

The chain recombines TRBV18 with TRBJ1-2; no firm D call. With 3 bases removed from V and 4 bases from J, the gap between germline ends came to 15 bases. Germline lookup yields CDR1 KGHSH and CDR2 LQKENI. This CDR3 contains 15 residues. The CDR3 DNA reads as TGTGCCAGCTCACCCGTTGGGGTGGAGCCCTATGGCTACACCTTC. Protein product: CASSPVGVEPYGYTF.

This clone appeared a single time. This rearrangement joins TRBV28 to TRBJ2-4, with 10 nucleotides matching TRBD1. CDR3 length: 15 amino acids. V was pared by 6 bases and J by 7 bases, with 9 bases of the junction left unmatched. Germline V gene sequence: CDR1 MDHEN, CDR2 SYDVKM. This chain's CDR3 is CASRLLDRGKNIQYF. DNA for the CDR3: TGTGCCAGCAGACTTTTGGACAGGGGGAAGAACATTCAGTACTTC. The full variable domain, completed using reference TRBV28 and TRBJ2-4, is DVKVTQSSRYLVKRTGEKVFLECVQDMDHENMFWYRQDPGLGLRLIYFSYDVKMKEKGDIPEGYSVSREKKERFSLILESASTNQTSMYLCASRLLDRGKNIQYFGAGTRLSVL.

The J gene is TRBJ2-1, the V gene TRBV7-3, with TRBD2 identical over 7 bases. CDR1 and CDR2 from the germline V gene are SGHTA and FQGTGA. The ends lost 5 bases at V and 7 bases at J; junction bases unmatched: 11. The CDR3 sequence is 15 residues long. DNA for the CDR3: TGTGCCAGCAGCCCCTTTTCGGGGGGTCGGAATGAGCAGTTCTTC. As protein: CASSPFSGGRNEQFF.

This chain connects TRBV6-5 to TRBJ1-6, with D perhaps matching TRBD1 (6 bases). V was trimmed by 4 bases and J by 3 bases, leaving 13 bases between them. The CDR3 is 16 residues long. Germline V lookup: CDR1 MNHEY, CDR2 SVGAGI. The CDR3: CASSFSGQHYNSPLHF. The CDR3 bases are TGTGCCAGCAGTTTCAGCGGACAGCACTATAATTCACCCCTCCACTTT.

The chain uses TRBV6-1 and TRBJ1-2; 9 bases map to TRBD1. Per the germline V gene, CDR1 is MNHNS and CDR2 is SASEGT. Trimming at V came to 3 bases and at J to 8 bases, leaving 13 bases not matched to a gene. The CDR3 is made up of 16 amino acids. The CDR3 region has the DNA TGTGCCAGCAGTGATTTCGGGACAGGGACTTTCCGAGGCTACACCTTC. The encoded protein is CASSDFGTGTFRGYTF.

This clone has a single count. This sequence joins TRBV6-1 and TRBJ1-5; a weak D match, TRBD1 (6 bases). Between the trimmed V and J ends, which lost 6 bases and 3 bases, there was a span of 12 bases. The CDR3 sequence is 14 residues long. From germline, CDR1 is MNHNS and CDR2 SASEGT. The CDR3 region is CASRLTGYNQPQHF. The CDR3 bases are TGTGCCAGCAGACTCACAGGGTACAATCAGCCCCAGCATTTT.

In the case of this clone: Other DNA sequences from this sample encode an identical CDR3 as well. The rearrangement joins TRBV18 to TRBJ2-3; D uncertain. V shed 3 bases and J shed 0 bases, with 1 base lying between them. This CDR3 is built from 12 residues. CDR1 is KGHSH and CDR2 is LQKENI in the germline V gene. DNA of the CDR3: TGTGCCAGCTCACCCAGCACAGATACGCAGTATTTT. It is translated as CASSPSTDTQYF.

The chain employs TRBV7-9 and TRBJ1-2; D gene ambiguous. The CDR3 has 14 residues. The germline V and J ends were trimmed by 4 bases and 0 bases, with 9 bases remaining between them. Germline V CDR1 and CDR2: SEHNR, FQNEAQ (reference sequence). Written as DNA, the CDR3 is TGTGCCAGCAGCTCGACGGACCCTAACTATGGCTACACCTTC. Translated: CASSSTDPNYGYTF.

CDR3: CASSPGTSGRYEQYF. In nucleotides, the CDR3 is TGTGCCAGCAGCCCTGGGACTAGCGGGAGGTACGAGCAGTACTTC. The chain recombines TRBV9 with TRBJ2-7; 15 nucleotides agree with TRBD2. V lost 4 bases and J lost 4; bases outside the gene matches: 3. CDR1 is SGDLS, CDR2 YYNGEE, per germline. The CDR3 sequence is 15 residues long.

Here the CDR3 reads CASIEAGGSRDGELFF. Here the CDR3 DNA reads TGTGCCAGCATTGAGGCGGGGGGCAGTCGGGACGGGGAGCTGTTTTTT. The chain uses TRBV6-1 and TRBJ2-2, with 8 positions matching TRBD2. The CDR3 contains 16 residues. The junction had 14 bases not matched to a gene; V was cut back by 7 bases and J by 7 bases. Germline-derived CDR1 and CDR2 are MNHNS and SASEGT.

This chain connects TRBV30 to TRBJ2-1; 7 bases line up with TRBD2. After removal of 2 bases from V and 8 bases from J, the junction contained 12 bases not matched to a gene. CDR1 GTSNPN and CDR2 SVGIG come from the germline V gene (reference sequence). CDR3 size: 15 residues. The CDR3 loop reads CAWSWGRVQGDEQFF. Here the CDR3 DNA reads TGTGCCTGGAGTTGGGGGAGGGTCCAAGGGGATGAGCAGTTCTTC.